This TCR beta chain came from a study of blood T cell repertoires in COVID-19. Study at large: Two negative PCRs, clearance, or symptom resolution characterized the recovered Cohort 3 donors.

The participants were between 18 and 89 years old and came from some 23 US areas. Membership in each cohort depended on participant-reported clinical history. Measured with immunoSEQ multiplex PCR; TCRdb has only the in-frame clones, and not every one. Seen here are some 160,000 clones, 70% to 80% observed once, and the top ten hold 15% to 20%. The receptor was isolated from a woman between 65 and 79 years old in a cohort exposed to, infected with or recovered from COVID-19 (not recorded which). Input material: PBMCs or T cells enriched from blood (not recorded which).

The CDR3 region has the DNA TGTGCCAGTAGTTTGGGACAATCCTACGAGCAGTACTTC. Its protein is CASSLGQSYEQYF. The V gene is TRBV19, the J gene TRBJ2-7; TRBD1 might be the D (6 bases). The CDR3 totals 13 residues. Deletions cut 5 bases from V and 1 base from J, with 9 bases between. CDR1 is LNHDA and CDR2 is SQIVND in the germline V gene (reference sequence).